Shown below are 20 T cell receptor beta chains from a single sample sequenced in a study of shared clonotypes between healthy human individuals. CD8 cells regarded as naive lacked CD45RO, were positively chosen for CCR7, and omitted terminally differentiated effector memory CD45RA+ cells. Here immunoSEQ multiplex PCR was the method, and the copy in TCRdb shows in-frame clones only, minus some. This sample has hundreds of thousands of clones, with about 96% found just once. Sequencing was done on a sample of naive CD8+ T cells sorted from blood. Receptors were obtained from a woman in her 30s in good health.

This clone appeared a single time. CDR3 nucleotides: TGTGCCAGCAGCTTATTCGTGTACCCCACAGATACGCAGTATTTT. Its translation is CASSLFVYPTDTQYF. V gene TRBV13 combines with J gene TRBJ2-3; D is uncertain. CDR3 length: 15 amino acids. Germline-derived CDR1 and CDR2 are PRHDT and FYEKMQ (reference sequence). Deletions cut 2 bases from V and 2 bases from J, with 11 bases between.

CDR3 nucleotides: TGCGCCAGCAGTGAGTCGAGAATTAGGGAAGACCCCTCTGGGGCCAACGTCCTGACTTTC. Translating gives CASSESRIREDPSGANVLTF. This chain connects TRBV10-2 to TRBJ2-6; D is uncertain. Germline V lookup: CDR1 WSHSY, CDR2 SAAADI. CDR3 length equals 20 residues. The V gene lost 0 bases and the J gene lost 0 bases, with 18 bases spanning the gap.

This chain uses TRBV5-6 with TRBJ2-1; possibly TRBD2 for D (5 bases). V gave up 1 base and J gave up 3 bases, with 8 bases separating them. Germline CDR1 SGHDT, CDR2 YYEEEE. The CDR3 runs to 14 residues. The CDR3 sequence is CASSLIASYNEQFF. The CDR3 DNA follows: TGTGCCAGCAGCTTGATAGCGAGCTACAATGAGCAGTTCTTC.

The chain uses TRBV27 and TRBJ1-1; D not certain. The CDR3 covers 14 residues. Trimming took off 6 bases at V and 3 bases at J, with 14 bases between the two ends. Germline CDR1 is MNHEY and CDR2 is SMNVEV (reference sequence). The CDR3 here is CASRFTEGHTEAFF. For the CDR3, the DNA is TGTGCCAGCAGGTTCACGGAAGGGCACACTGAAGCTTTCTTT.

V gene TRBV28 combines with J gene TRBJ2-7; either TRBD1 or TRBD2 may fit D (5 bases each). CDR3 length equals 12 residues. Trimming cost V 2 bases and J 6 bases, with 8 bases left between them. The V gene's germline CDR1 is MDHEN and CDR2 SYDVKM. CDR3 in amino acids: CASSLPGPEQYF. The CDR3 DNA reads TGTGCCAGCAGTTTACCGGGGCCCGAGCAGTACTTC.

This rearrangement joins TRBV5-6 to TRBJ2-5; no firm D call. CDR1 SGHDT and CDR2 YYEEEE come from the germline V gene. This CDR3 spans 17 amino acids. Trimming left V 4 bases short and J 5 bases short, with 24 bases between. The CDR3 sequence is CASSPGGTSGPWETQYF. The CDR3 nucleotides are TGTGCCAGCAGCCCCGGCGGTACCTCAGGACCGTGGGAGACCCAGTACTTC.

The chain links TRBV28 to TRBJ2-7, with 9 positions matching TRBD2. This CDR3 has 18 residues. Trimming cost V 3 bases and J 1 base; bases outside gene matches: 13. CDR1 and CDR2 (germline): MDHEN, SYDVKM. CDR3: CASSFPRRTSGSSYEQYF. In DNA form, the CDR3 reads TGTGCCAGCAGTTTCCCCCGTCGTACTAGCGGGTCGTCCTACGAGCAGTACTTC.

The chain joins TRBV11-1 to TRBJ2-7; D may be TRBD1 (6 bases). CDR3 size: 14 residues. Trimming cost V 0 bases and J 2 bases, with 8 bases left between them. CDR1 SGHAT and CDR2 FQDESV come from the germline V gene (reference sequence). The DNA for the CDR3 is TGTGCCAGCAGCTTAGCGGGGGACACCTACGAGCAGTACTTC. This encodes CASSLAGDTYEQYF. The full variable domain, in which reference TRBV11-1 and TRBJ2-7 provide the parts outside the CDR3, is EAEVAQSPRYKITEKSQAVAFWCDPISGHATLYWYRQILGQGPELLVQFQDESVVDDSQLPKDRFSAERLKGVDSTLKIQPAELGDSAMYLCASSLAGDTYEQYFGPGTRLTVT.

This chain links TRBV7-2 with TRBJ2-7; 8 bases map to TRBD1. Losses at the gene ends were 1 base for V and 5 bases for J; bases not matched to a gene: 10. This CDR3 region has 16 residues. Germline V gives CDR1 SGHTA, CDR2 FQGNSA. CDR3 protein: CASSLDETGDSDEQYF. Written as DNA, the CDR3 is TGTGCCAGCAGCTTAGATGAGACAGGGGATAGCGACGAGCAGTACTTC.

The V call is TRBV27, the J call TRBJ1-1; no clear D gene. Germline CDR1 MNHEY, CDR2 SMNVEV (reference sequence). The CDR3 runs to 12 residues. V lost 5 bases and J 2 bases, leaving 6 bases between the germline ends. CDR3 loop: CASSDYNTEAFF. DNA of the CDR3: TGTGCCAGCAGTGATTACAACACTGAAGCTTTCTTT.

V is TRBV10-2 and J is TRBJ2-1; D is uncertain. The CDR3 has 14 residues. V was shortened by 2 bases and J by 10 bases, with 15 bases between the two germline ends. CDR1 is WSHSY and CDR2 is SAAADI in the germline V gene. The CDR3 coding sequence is TGCGCCAGCAGTGAGGGCACCCTAGTGGGCGAGCAGTTCTTC. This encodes CASSEGTLVGEQFF.

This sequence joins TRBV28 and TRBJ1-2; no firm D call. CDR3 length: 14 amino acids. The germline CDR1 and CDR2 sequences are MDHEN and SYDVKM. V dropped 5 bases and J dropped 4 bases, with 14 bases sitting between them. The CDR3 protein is CASSAGEGTYGYTF. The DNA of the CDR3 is TGTGCCAGCAGTGCCGGGGAGGGTACCTATGGCTACACCTTC.

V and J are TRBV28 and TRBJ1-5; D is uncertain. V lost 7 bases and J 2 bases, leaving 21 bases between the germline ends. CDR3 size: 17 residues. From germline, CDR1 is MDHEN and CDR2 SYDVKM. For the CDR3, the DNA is TGTGCCAGCAATTTTGCAAGGGCCTCCCTGCGCAATCAGCCCCAGCATTTT. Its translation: CASNFARASLRNQPQHF.

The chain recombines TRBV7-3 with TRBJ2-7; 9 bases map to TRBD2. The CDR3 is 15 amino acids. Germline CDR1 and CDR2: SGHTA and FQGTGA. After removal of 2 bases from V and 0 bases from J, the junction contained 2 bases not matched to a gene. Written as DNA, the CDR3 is TGTGCCAGCAGCTTAGCGGGAGGGGGCTCCTACGAGCAGTACTTC. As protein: CASSLAGGGSYEQYF.

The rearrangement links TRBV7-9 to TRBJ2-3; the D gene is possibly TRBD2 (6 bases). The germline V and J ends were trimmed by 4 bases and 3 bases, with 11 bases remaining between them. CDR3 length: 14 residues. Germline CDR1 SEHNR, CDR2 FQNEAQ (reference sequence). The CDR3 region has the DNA TGTGCCAGCAGCTGGGGGGTTAAGACAGATACGCAGTATTTT. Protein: CASSWGVKTDTQYF.

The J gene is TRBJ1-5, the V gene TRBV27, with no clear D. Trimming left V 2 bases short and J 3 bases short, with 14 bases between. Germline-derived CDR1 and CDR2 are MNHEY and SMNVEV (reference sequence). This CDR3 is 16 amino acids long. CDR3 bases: TGTGCCAGCAGTTTAGGGAGAGGTACTACCAATCAGCCCCAGCATTTT. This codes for CASSLGRGTTNQPQHF.

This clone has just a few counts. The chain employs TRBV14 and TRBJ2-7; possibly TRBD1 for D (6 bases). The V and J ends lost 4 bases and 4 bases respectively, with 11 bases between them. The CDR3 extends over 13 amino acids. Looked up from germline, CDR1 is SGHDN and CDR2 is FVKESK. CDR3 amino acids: CASSPGTRYEQYF. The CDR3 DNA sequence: TGTGCCAGCAGCCCCGGGACAAGATACGAGCAGTACTTC.

The CDR3 DNA reads as TGTGCCAGCAGTGAAACTCCGGGACTGTGGTACTTC. It encodes CASSETPGLWYF. This rearrangement joins TRBV6-1 to TRBJ2-7; TRBD2 might be the D (6 bases). The CDR3 length is 12 residues. Trimming took off 2 bases at V and 12 bases at J, with 14 bases between the two ends. Germline lookup yields CDR1 MNHNS and CDR2 SASEGT.

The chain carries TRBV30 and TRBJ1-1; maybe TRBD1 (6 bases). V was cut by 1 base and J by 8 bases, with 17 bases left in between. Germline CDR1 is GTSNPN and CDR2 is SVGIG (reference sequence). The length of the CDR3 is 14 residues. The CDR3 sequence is CAWSAGAGSPEAFF. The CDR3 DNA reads TGTGCCTGGAGTGCAGGGGCGGGGTCCCCAGAAGCTTTCTTT.

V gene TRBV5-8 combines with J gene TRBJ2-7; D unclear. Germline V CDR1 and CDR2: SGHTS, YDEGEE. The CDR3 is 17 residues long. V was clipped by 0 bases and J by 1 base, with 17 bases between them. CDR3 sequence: CASSLGALRSSSYEQYF. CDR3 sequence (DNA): TGTGCCAGCAGCTTGGGGGCGTTGCGGAGTAGTTCCTACGAGCAGTACTTC.